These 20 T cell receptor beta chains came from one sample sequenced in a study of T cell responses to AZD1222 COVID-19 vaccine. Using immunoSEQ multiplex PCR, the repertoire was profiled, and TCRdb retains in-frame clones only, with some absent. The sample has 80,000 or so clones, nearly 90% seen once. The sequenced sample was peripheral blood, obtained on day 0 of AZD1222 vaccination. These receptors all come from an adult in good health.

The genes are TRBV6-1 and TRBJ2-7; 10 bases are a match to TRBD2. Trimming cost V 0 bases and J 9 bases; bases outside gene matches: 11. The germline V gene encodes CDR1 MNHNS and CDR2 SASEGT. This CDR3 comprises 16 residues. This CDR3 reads CASSEALPSGRLGQYF. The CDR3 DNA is TGTGCCAGCAGTGAAGCGCTTCCTAGCGGGAGACTCGGGCAGTACTTC.

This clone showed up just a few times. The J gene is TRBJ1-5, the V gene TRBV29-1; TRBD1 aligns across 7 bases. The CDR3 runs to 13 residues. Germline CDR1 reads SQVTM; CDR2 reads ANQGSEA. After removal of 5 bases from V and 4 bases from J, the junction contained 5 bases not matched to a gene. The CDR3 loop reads CSVWTGSNQPQHF. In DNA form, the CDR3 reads TGCAGCGTTTGGACAGGTTCGAATCAGCCCCAGCATTTT.

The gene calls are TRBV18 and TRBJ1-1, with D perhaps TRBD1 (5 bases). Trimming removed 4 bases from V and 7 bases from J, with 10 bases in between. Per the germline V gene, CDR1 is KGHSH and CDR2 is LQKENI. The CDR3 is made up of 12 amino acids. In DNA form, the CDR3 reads TGTGCCAGCTCACAACCGAGGGGTGAAGCTTTCTTT. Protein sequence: CASSQPRGEAFF.

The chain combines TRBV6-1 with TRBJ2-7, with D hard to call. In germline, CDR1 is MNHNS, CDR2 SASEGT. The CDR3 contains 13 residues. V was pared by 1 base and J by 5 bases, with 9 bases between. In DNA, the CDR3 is TGTGCCAGCAGTGAAGTGGTTGCGGACGAGCAGTACTTC. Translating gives CASSEVVADEQYF.

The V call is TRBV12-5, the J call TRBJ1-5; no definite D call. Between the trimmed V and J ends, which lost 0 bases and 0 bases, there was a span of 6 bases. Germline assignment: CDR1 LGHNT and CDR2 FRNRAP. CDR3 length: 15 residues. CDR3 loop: CASGLVSSSNQPQHF. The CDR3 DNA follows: TGTGCTAGTGGTTTGGTCTCCAGTAGCAATCAGCCCCAGCATTTT.

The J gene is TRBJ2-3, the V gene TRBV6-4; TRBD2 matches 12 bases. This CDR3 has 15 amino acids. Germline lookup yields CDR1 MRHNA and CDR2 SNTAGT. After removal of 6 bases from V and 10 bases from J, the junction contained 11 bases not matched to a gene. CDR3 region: CASSPEASGREAQYF. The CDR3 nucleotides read TGTGCCAGCAGCCCCGAGGCTAGCGGGAGGGAGGCGCAGTATTTT.

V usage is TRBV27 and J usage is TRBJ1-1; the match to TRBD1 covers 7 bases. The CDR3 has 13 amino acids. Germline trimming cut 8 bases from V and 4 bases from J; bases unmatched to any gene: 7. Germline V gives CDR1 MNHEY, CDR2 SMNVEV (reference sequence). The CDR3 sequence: CASGYRGGTEAFF. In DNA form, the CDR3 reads TGTGCCAGCGGATACAGGGGAGGCACTGAAGCTTTCTTT.

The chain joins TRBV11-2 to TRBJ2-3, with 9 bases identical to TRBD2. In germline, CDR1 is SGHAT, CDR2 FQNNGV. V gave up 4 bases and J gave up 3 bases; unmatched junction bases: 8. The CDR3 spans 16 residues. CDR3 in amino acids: CASSSLGTSSTDTQYF. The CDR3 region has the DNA TGTGCCAGCAGCTCGCTGGGGACTAGCTCAACAGATACGCAGTATTTT.

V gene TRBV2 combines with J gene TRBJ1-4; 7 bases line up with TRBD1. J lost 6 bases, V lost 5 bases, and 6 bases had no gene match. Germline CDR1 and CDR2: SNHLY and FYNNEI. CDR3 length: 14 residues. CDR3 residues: CASSKTGRDEKLFF. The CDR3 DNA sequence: TGTGCCAGCAGTAAGACAGGGAGGGATGAAAAACTGTTTTTT.

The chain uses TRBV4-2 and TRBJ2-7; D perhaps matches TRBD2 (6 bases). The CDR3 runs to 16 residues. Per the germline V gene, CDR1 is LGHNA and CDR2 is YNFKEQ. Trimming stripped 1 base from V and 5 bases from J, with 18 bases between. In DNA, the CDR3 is TGTGCCAGCAGCCAAGGTGCCTCCGAGGGCGGGGACGAGCAGTACTTC. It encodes CASSQGASEGGDEQYF.

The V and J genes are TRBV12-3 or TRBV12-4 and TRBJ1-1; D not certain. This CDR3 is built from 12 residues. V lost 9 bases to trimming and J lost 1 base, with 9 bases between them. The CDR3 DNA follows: TGTGCCAGTGGGAGGACGAACACTGAAGCTTTCTTT. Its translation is CASGRTNTEAFF.

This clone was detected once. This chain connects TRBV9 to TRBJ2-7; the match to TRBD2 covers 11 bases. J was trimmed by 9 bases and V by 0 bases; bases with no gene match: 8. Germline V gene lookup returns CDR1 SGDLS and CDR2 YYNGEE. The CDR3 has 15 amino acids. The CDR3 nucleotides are TGTGCCAGCAGCGTAGAAGGGCTAGCGGGAGGATGGCAGTACTTC. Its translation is CASSVEGLAGGWQYF.

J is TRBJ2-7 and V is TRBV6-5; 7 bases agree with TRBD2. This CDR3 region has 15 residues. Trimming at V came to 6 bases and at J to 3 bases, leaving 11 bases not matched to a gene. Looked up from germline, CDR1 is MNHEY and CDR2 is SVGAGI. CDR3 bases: TGTGCCAGCAGCCGCCAGGCGGCGGGAGTCTACGAGCAGTACTTC. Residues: CASSRQAAGVYEQYF.

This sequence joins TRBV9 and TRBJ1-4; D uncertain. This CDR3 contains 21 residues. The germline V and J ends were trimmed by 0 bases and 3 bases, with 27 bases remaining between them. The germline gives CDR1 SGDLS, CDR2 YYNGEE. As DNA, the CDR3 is TGTGCCAGCAGCGTAGGAGTAGGTCCCCAGTCGCTCCCGCGATCTAATGAAAAACTGTTTTTT. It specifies CASSVGVGPQSLPRSNEKLFF.

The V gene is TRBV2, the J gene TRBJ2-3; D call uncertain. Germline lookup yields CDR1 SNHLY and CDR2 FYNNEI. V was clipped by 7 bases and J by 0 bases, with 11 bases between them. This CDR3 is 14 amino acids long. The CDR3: CASNSVLSTDTQYF. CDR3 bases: TGTGCCAGCAACTCCGTCCTCAGCACAGATACGCAGTATTTT.

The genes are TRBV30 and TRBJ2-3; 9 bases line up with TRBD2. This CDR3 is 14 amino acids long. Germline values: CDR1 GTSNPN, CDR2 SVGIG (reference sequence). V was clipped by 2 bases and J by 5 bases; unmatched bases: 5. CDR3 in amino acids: CAWSSSGSGDTQYF. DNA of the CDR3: TGTGCCTGGAGTAGTAGCGGGAGTGGAGATACGCAGTATTTT.

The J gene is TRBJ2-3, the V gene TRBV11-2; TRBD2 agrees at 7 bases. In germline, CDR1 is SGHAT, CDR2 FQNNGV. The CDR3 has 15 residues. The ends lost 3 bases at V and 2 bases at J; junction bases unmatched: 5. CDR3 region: CASSLFGRTTDTQYF. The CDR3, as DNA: TGTGCCAGCAGCTTGTTCGGGAGGACCACAGATACGCAGTATTTT. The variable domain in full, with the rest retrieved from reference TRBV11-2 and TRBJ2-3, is EAGVAQSPRYKIIEKRQSVAFWCNPISGHATLYWYQQILGQGPKLLIQFQNNGVVDDSQLPKDRFSAERLKGVDSTLKIQPAKLEDSAVYLCASSLFGRTTDTQYFGPGTRLTVL.

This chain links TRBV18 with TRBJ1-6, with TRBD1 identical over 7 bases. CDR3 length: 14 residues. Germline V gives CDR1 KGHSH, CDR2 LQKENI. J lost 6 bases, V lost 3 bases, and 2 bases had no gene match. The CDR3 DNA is TGTGCCAGCTCACCGGGACAGATTAATTCACCCCTCCACTTT. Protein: CASSPGQINSPLHF. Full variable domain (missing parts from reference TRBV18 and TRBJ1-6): NAGVMQNPRHLVRRRGQEARLRCSPMKGHSHVYWYRQLPEEGLKFMVYLQKENIIDESGMPKERFSAEFPKEGPSILRIQQVVRGDSAAYFCASSPGQINSPLHFGNGTRLTVT.

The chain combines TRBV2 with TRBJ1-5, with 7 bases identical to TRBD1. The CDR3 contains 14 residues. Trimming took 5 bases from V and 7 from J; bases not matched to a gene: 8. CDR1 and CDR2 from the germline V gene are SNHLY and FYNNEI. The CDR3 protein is CASSHDRAGQPQHF. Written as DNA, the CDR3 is TGTGCCAGCAGTCACGACAGGGCAGGGCAGCCCCAGCATTTT.

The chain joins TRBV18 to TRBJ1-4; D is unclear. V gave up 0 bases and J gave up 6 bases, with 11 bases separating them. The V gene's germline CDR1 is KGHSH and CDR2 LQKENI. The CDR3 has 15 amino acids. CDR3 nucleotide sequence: TGTGCCAGCTCACCACCGGACTTGAGGGATGAAAAACTGTTTTTT. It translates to CASSPPDLRDEKLFF.